The next 9 T cell receptor beta chains were all read from a single sample in a study of blood T cell repertoires in COVID-19. Here immunoSEQ multiplex PCR was the method, and the copy in TCRdb shows in-frame clones only, minus some. The sample shows 300,000 to 400,000 clones, approximately 86% of them seen only once. The sample was peripheral blood. The source of these receptors is an older woman with COVID-19, enrolled during active disease.

The CDR3 is CSASISGPTDTQYF. Here the CDR3 DNA reads TGCAGTGCTAGTATCTCAGGGCCCACAGATACGCAGTATTTT. This chain connects TRBV20-1 to TRBJ2-3, with D possibly being TRBD1 (5 bases). Germline loops: CDR1 DFQATT, CDR2 SNEGSKA (reference sequence). V lost 3 bases, J lost 2 bases, and 12 bases lay in between. CDR3 length: 14 residues.

V gene TRBV11-2 combines with J gene TRBJ2-5; TRBD2 might be the D (5 bases). The CDR3 contains 14 residues. V was shortened by 0 bases and J by 5 bases, with 10 bases between the two germline ends. Germline V lookup: CDR1 SGHAT, CDR2 FQNNGV. The DNA of the CDR3 is TGTGCCAGCAGCTTAGAACCCCGGAGGGAGACCCAGTACTTC. Translation: CASSLEPRRETQYF. The full variable domain, in which reference TRBV11-2 and TRBJ2-5 provide the parts outside the CDR3, is EAGVAQSPRYKIIEKRQSVAFWCNPISGHATLYWYQQILGQGPKLLIQFQNNGVVDDSQLPKDRFSAERLKGVDSTLKIQPAKLEDSAVYLCASSLEPRRETQYFGPGTRLLVL.

The chain has TRBV7-2 and TRBJ1-3; 7 bases agree with TRBD1. The V gene end was trimmed by 3 bases and the J gene end by 3 bases; junction bases not matched to a gene: 2. The CDR3 has 14 residues. Germline CDR1 reads SGHTA; CDR2 reads FQGNSA. The CDR3 nucleotides are TGTGCCAGCAGCTTTGCAGGGGGTGGAAACACCATATATTTT. It yields the protein CASSFAGGGNTIYF. Combining the CDR3 with reference TRBV7-2 and TRBJ1-3 gives the whole variable domain GAGVSQSPSNKVTEKGKDVELRCDPISGHTALYWYRQSLGQGLEFLIYFQGNSAPDKSGLPSDRFSAERTGGSVSTLTIQRTQQEDSAVYLCASSFAGGGNTIYFGEGSWLTVV.

About this clone itself: A much larger clone differs by one base, so this may be a read error. The sample contains more than one DNA sequence encoding this CDR3. This chain connects TRBV6-5 to TRBJ1-1, with D perhaps TRBD1 (6 bases). Per the germline V gene, CDR1 is MNHEY and CDR2 is SVGAGI. Trimming took off 4 bases at V and 1 base at J, with 7 bases between the two ends. The CDR3 covers 13 residues. The CDR3 sequence: CASSLTGNTEAFF. The DNA of the CDR3 is TGTGCCAGCAGTTTGACAGGGAACACTGAAGCTTTCTTT.

The chain couples TRBV11-3 to TRBJ1-5, with D maybe TRBD1 (5 bases). The CDR3 spans 15 residues. Germline V gene lookup returns CDR1 SGHNT and CDR2 YENEEA. V was cut by 6 bases and J by 0 bases, with 12 bases left in between. Here the CDR3 DNA reads TGTGCCAGCAGGGAGACAGATTATAGCAATCAGCCCCAGCATTTT. Translation: CASRETDYSNQPQHF. Drawing the rest from reference TRBV11-3 and TRBJ1-5, the complete variable domain is EAGVVQSPRYKIIEKKQPVAFWCNPISGHNTLYWYLQNLGQGPELLIRYENEEAVDDSQLPKDRFSAERLKGVDSTLKIQPAELGDSAVYLCASRETDYSNQPQHFGDGTRLSIL.

CDR3 sequence reads: CASSEQGYGELFF. DNA of the CDR3: TGTGCCAGCAGTGAGCAGGGGTACGGGGAGCTGTTTTTT. This chain links TRBV25-1 with TRBJ2-2, with a possible D match to TRBD1 (6 bases). The CDR3 is 13 residues long. Per germline, CDR1 MGHDK and CDR2 SYGVNS. Trimming removed 3 bases at V and 7 bases at J, with 9 bases between.

Points on this clone: Other DNA variants within this sample encode the same CDR3. The chain uses TRBV5-1 and TRBJ2-3, with D tentatively TRBD2 (6 bases). The CDR3 has 15 residues. Germline-derived CDR1 and CDR2 are SGHRS and YFSETQ. The V and J ends lost 0 bases and 0 bases respectively, with 8 bases between them. The DNA of the CDR3 is TGCGCCAGCAGCTTGGGCGGGACTAGCACAGATACGCAGTATTTT. This translates into CASSLGGTSTDTQYF.

The J gene is TRBJ2-3, the V gene TRBV7-9; TRBD2 matches 7 bases. J was trimmed by 0 bases and V by 6 bases; bases with no gene match: 6. Germline loops: CDR1 SEHNR, CDR2 FQNEAQ (reference sequence). The length of the CDR3 is 15 residues. CDR3 nucleotides: TGTGCCAGCAGTCCTTCTAGCGGTAGCACAGATACGCAGTATTTT. The encoded protein is CASSPSSGSTDTQYF.

The chain carries TRBV19 and TRBJ2-7, with TRBD1 as a possible D gene (6 bases). The CDR3 is 13 residues long. The V end was cut by 8 bases, the J end by 1 base, with 12 bases between. CDR1 and CDR2 (germline): LNHDA, SQIVND (reference sequence). DNA of the CDR3: TGTGCCAGTGGTCCGACAGGATCCTACGAGCAGTACTTC. Amino acid sequence: CASGPTGSYEQYF.